These T cell receptor beta chains were read from a single sample in a study of blood T cells in healthy people across ages. MiXCR was run by TCRdb on the 5' RACE reads, yielding one entry per CDR3 protein. The sample gives around 800,000 distinct CDR3 sequences, about a quarter of which show up once; about 3% is in the top ten. The same specimen was also included in a second study, on T cells of mothers and their children.

Input material: blood. Receptors were obtained from a boy between 10 and 17 years old in good health. The CDR3 runs from the conserved cysteine through the conserved F or W. Each record gives: CDR3 length, V gene, D gene, J gene, clone size, CDR3 protein, CDR3 DNA. D genes are given only for firm matches. Expanded clones are given a class, and other clones once, few, many or no size at all.

len: 12; v_gene: TRBV7-3; d_gene: .; j_gene: TRBJ2-5; abundance: few; CDR3aa: CACSEGGGPQYF; CDR3nt: TGTGCCTGCAGCGAAGGGGGAGGTCCCCAGTACTTC
len: 16; v_gene: TRBV20-1; d_gene: .; j_gene: TRBJ2-1; abundance: few; CDR3aa: CSAGGTTGSSYNEQFF; CDR3nt: TGCAGTGCTGGAGGGACCACAGGGTCTTCCTACAATGAGCAGTTCTTC
len: 14; v_gene: TRBV4-3; d_gene: .; j_gene: TRBJ2-7; abundance: .; CDR3aa: CASSQNDGMNEQYF; CDR3nt: TGCGCCAGCAGCCAAAATGACGGAATGAACGAGCAGTACTTC
len: 13; v_gene: TRBV7-3; d_gene: .; j_gene: TRBJ2-1; abundance: .; CDR3aa: CASSLNPSSEQFF; CDR3nt: TGTGCCAGCAGCTTAAACCCCTCATCCGAGCAGTTCTTC
len: 15; v_gene: TRBV5-1; d_gene: TRBD1; j_gene: TRBJ2-5; abundance: few; CDR3aa: CASNKGTGRQETQYF; CDR3nt: TGCGCCAGCAACAAAGGGACAGGGAGGCAAGAGACCCAGTACTTC
len: 14; v_gene: TRBV29-1; d_gene: .; j_gene: TRBJ1-2; abundance: .; CDR3aa: CSVEVEEKGYGYTF; CDR3nt: TGCAGCGTTGAAGTGGAGGAGAAGGGCTATGGCTACACCTTC
len: 11; v_gene: TRBV6-6; d_gene: .; j_gene: TRBJ1-6; abundance: few; CDR3aa: CASGAGSPLHF; CDR3nt: TGTGCCAGCGGGGCTGGGTCACCCCTCCACTTT
len: 13; v_gene: TRBV6-1; d_gene: .; j_gene: TRBJ2-5; abundance: .; CDR3aa: CASTRERQETQYF; CDR3nt: TGTGCCAGCACTAGGGAAAGGCAAGAGACCCAGTACTTC
len: 12; v_gene: TRBV9; d_gene: .; j_gene: TRBJ1-1; abundance: .; CDR3aa: CASSGENTEAFF; CDR3nt: TGTGCCAGCAGCGGGGAGAACACTGAAGCTTTCTTT
len: 17; v_gene: TRBV9; d_gene: TRBD1; j_gene: TRBJ1-3; abundance: .; CDR3aa: CASSGDREYFSGNTIYF; CDR3nt: TGTGCCAGCAGCGGGGACAGGGAATATTTTTCCGGAAACACCATATATTTT
len: 15; v_gene: TRBV3-1; d_gene: .; j_gene: TRBJ2-1; abundance: few; CDR3aa: CASSQGAGAANEQFF; CDR3nt: TGTGCCAGCAGCCAAGGGGCGGGGGCGGCCAATGAGCAGTTCTTC
len: 16; v_gene: TRBV9; d_gene: TRBD2; j_gene: TRBJ2-3; abundance: .; CDR3aa: CASSVRTSGGRDTQYF; CDR3nt: TGTGCCAGCAGCGTCCGGACTAGCGGAGGGAGAGATACGCAGTATTTT
len: 15; v_gene: TRBV5-1; d_gene: .; j_gene: TRBJ2-5; abundance: .; CDR3aa: CASSVDSPSQETQYF; CDR3nt: TGCGCCAGCAGCGTGGACTCCCCTTCTCAAGAGACCCAGTACTTC
len: 16; v_gene: TRBV6-1; d_gene: TRBD2; j_gene: TRBJ2-7; abundance: .; CDR3aa: CASRRGASGGVNEQYF; CDR3nt: TGTGCCAGCAGGCGGGGGGCTAGCGGGGGCGTAAACGAGCAGTACTTC
len: 13; v_gene: TRBV7-8; d_gene: .; j_gene: TRBJ1-2; abundance: .; CDR3aa: CASSWDNFYGYTF; CDR3nt: TGTGCCAGCAGCTGGGACAACTTCTATGGCTACACCTTC
len: 15; v_gene: TRBV11-2; d_gene: TRBD2; j_gene: TRBJ2-5; abundance: many; CDR3aa: CASSLGLAGEETQYF; CDR3nt: TGTGCCAGCAGTTTAGGGCTAGCGGGGGAAGAGACCCAGTACTTC
len: 14; v_gene: TRBV9; d_gene: .; j_gene: TRBJ1-1; abundance: few; CDR3aa: CASSVEGRDPEAFF; CDR3nt: TGTGCCAGCAGCGTAGAAGGGAGGGATCCTGAAGCTTTCTTT
len: 14; v_gene: TRBV11-1; d_gene: .; j_gene: TRBJ1-1; abundance: .; CDR3aa: CASSLRPEDTEAFF; CDR3nt: TGTGCCAGCAGCCTCCGACCCGAGGACACTGAAGCTTTCTTT
len: 16; v_gene: TRBV28; d_gene: .; j_gene: TRBJ1-5; abundance: few; CDR3aa: CASSLFVRVVRQPRHF; CDR3nt: TGTGCCAGCAGTTTATTTGTCAGGGTGGTGCGGCAGCCCCGGCATTTT
len: 15; v_gene: TRBV7-6; d_gene: .; j_gene: TRBJ1-2; abundance: .; CDR3aa: CASSFGVGRGGGYTF; CDR3nt: TGTGCCAGCAGCTTTGGTGTGGGGAGGGGAGGAGGCTACACCTTC
len: 14; v_gene: TRBV10-2; d_gene: TRBD1; j_gene: TRBJ1-2; abundance: .; CDR3aa: CASTGQGADYGYTF; CDR3nt: TGCGCCAGCACGGGACAGGGGGCGGACTATGGCTACACCTTC
len: 16; v_gene: TRBV6-1; d_gene: TRBD1; j_gene: TRBJ2-5; abundance: few; CDR3aa: CASSEGQGAHQETQYF; CDR3nt: TGTGCCAGCAGTGAAGGGCAGGGGGCCCATCAAGAGACCCAGTACTTC